A selection of T cell receptor beta chains follows, all from one sample in a study of CD8 T cells in ankylosing spondylitis. A single record per CDR3 protein comes from TCRdb applying MiXCR to the 5' RACE reads. Here the sample spans about 220,000 distinct CDR3 sequences, 10% to 13% being singletons. What was sequenced was blood, either unsorted or a sorted T cell fraction (not recorded which). The origin of the receptors is a male donor with ankylosing spondylitis or in good health (not recorded which). The CDR3 runs from the conserved cysteine through the conserved F or W. The order of the fields is clone size, D gene, V gene, J gene, CDR3 DNA, CDR3 protein. D genes are given only for firm matches. Expanded clones are given a class, and other clones once, few, many or no size at all.

abundance: few
d_gene: TRBD2
v_gene: TRBV18
j_gene: TRBJ2-1
CDR3nt: TGTGCCAGCTCACCAGCGGGGGGGCACAATGAGCAGTTCTTC
CDR3aa: CASSPAGGHNEQFF

abundance: many
d_gene: TRBD1
v_gene: TRBV5-1
j_gene: TRBJ1-3
CDR3nt: TGCGCCAGCAGCGTATCCGGGACAGGACAATTCGGAAACACCATATATTTT
CDR3aa: CASSVSGTGQFGNTIYF

abundance: NA
d_gene: TRBD1
v_gene: TRBV18
j_gene: TRBJ2-2
CDR3nt: TGTGCCAGCTCACCACCGACAGGGGCGTCCACCGGGGAGCTGTTTTTT
CDR3aa: CASSPPTGASTGELFF

abundance: NA
d_gene: TRBD1
v_gene: TRBV11-1
j_gene: TRBJ1-2
CDR3nt: TGTGCCAGCAGTTCCTTACAGGGGGCAGGTGGCTACACCTTC
CDR3aa: CASSSLQGAGGYTF

abundance: few
d_gene: NA
v_gene: TRBV7-2
j_gene: TRBJ1-2
CDR3nt: TGTGCCAGCAGCTTTCTGGGGGCAGGAGGGTATGGCTACACCTTC
CDR3aa: CASSFLGAGGYGYTF

abundance: many
d_gene: NA
v_gene: TRBV6-6
j_gene: TRBJ2-7
CDR3nt: TGTGCCAGCAGGGGGGGAGCCTACGAGCAGTACTTC
CDR3aa: CASRGGAYEQYF

abundance: few
d_gene: TRBD2
v_gene: TRBV10-3
j_gene: TRBJ2-1
CDR3nt: TGTGCCATCAGTGAGTCGGGGGGGAAGATTGGCAATGAGCAGTTCTTC
CDR3aa: CAISESGGKIGNEQFF

abundance: many
d_gene: TRBD1
v_gene: TRBV10-3
j_gene: TRBJ2-7
CDR3nt: TGTGCCATCGGGGGACAGGGGGCCCGTTACGAGCAGTACTTC
CDR3aa: CAIGGQGARYEQYF

abundance: few
d_gene: NA
v_gene: TRBV9
j_gene: TRBJ2-7
CDR3nt: TGTGCCAGCAGCCTCGGGACTCTCCCACGAAACGAGCAGTACTTC
CDR3aa: CASSLGTLPRNEQYF

abundance: few
d_gene: NA
v_gene: TRBV11-1
j_gene: TRBJ1-1
CDR3nt: TGTGCCAGCAGCTTCGCAGGGGAAAACACTGAAGCTTTCTTT
CDR3aa: CASSFAGENTEAFF

abundance: many
d_gene: TRBD2
v_gene: TRBV7-3
j_gene: TRBJ2-2
CDR3nt: TGTGCCAGCAGCATTCTAGCGGGGGCCGGGGAGCTGTTTTTT
CDR3aa: CASSILAGAGELFF

abundance: few
d_gene: NA
v_gene: TRBV20-1
j_gene: TRBJ1-5
CDR3nt: TGCAGTGCTAGTATTAGCAATCAGCCCCAGCATTTT
CDR3aa: CSASISNQPQHF

abundance: many
d_gene: NA
v_gene: TRBV10-3
j_gene: TRBJ2-1
CDR3nt: TGTGCCATCAGTGCATCACCTTCGAATGAGCAGTTCTTC
CDR3aa: CAISASPSNEQFF

abundance: many
d_gene: NA
v_gene: TRBV7-2
j_gene: TRBJ2-1
CDR3nt: TGTGCCAGCAGCTTACTTTTCGGGGGTGAGCAGTTCTTC
CDR3aa: CASSLLFGGEQFF

abundance: few
d_gene: NA
v_gene: TRBV7-9
j_gene: TRBJ2-5
CDR3nt: TGTGCCAGCATCCTAGGGGAGGAGCCTGGGGTCCAAGAGACCCAGTACTTC
CDR3aa: CASILGEEPGVQETQYF

abundance: NA
d_gene: TRBD2
v_gene: TRBV10-3
j_gene: TRBJ2-3
CDR3nt: TGTGCCACCCAAAGCGGGGGGCCGGGCACAGATACGCAGTATTTT
CDR3aa: CATQSGGPGTDTQYF

abundance: NA
d_gene: NA
v_gene: TRBV15
j_gene: TRBJ1-2
CDR3nt: TGTGCCACCAGCAGGGAATATAACAGGGAGGCCCCCTATGGCTACACCTTC
CDR3aa: CATSREYNREAPYGYTF

abundance: many
d_gene: NA
v_gene: TRBV28
j_gene: TRBJ1-5
CDR3nt: TGTGCCGCCAATTCCGGGACAAATCCCCGTCAGCCCCAGCATTTT
CDR3aa: CAANSGTNPRQPQHF

abundance: many
d_gene: NA
v_gene: TRBV20-1
j_gene: TRBJ2-7
CDR3nt: TGCAGTGCTAGGGGGAGACTAGGGGTCGACGAGCAGTACTTC
CDR3aa: CSARGRLGVDEQYF

abundance: many
d_gene: NA
v_gene: TRBV6-6
j_gene: TRBJ2-5
CDR3nt: TGTGCCAGCAGTTATCCAGGGAGGGAGACCCAGTACTTC
CDR3aa: CASSYPGRETQYF

abundance: many
d_gene: TRBD2
v_gene: TRBV6-5
j_gene: TRBJ2-2
CDR3nt: TGTGCCAGCAGTTACCGGAGACTAGCAGCCGGGGAGCTGTTTTTT
CDR3aa: CASSYRRLAAGELFF

abundance: many
d_gene: NA
v_gene: TRBV27
j_gene: TRBJ1-1
CDR3nt: TGTGCCAGCAGTTATGAGTCAGCGAACACTGAAGCTTTCTTT
CDR3aa: CASSYESANTEAFF

abundance: many
d_gene: NA
v_gene: TRBV20-1
j_gene: TRBJ1-5
CDR3nt: TGCAGTGCTGTCGGACAGATTTCTCATCAGCCCCAGCATTTT
CDR3aa: CSAVGQISHQPQHF

abundance: few
d_gene: NA
v_gene: TRBV20-1
j_gene: TRBJ2-5
CDR3nt: TGCAGTGCTGGGCAGGGGTCGGAGAAAGAGACCCAGTACTTC
CDR3aa: CSAGQGSEKETQYF

abundance: many
d_gene: NA
v_gene: TRBV12-3/TRBV12-4
j_gene: TRBJ2-5
CDR3nt: TGTGCCAGCAGTTTACGCCCTAGGACGAAGGAGACCCAGTACTTC
CDR3aa: CASSLRPRTKETQYF

abundance: many
d_gene: TRBD2
v_gene: TRBV7-2
j_gene: TRBJ2-2
CDR3nt: TGCGCCAGCAGCCTTACTAGCGGAAACACCGGGGAGCTGTTTTTT
CDR3aa: CASSLTSGNTGELFF

abundance: many
d_gene: TRBD2
v_gene: TRBV7-3
j_gene: TRBJ2-3
CDR3nt: TGTGCCAGCAGCTTAAGGGCTAGCGGGCTCATGTCGTATTTT
CDR3aa: CASSLRASGLMSYF

abundance: NA
d_gene: TRBD1
v_gene: TRBV6-5
j_gene: TRBJ1-2
CDR3nt: TGTGCCAGCAGTACTATCCCGGACAGGGACTATGGCTACACCTTC
CDR3aa: CASSTIPDRDYGYTF

abundance: few
d_gene: NA
v_gene: TRBV9
j_gene: TRBJ2-1
CDR3nt: TGTGCCAGCAGCGTTTACCCCAGCGAGGAGCAGTTCTTC
CDR3aa: CASSVYPSEEQFF

abundance: many
d_gene: NA
v_gene: TRBV6-1
j_gene: TRBJ1-1
CDR3nt: TGTGCCAGCAGTGACGCGATCCCCCTGATGAACACTGAAGCTTTCTTT
CDR3aa: CASSDAIPLMNTEAFF

abundance: many
d_gene: NA
v_gene: TRBV28
j_gene: TRBJ2-7
CDR3nt: TGTGCCAGCAGTTTAACCGGGACTGCCTCCTACGAGCAGTACTTC
CDR3aa: CASSLTGTASYEQYF

abundance: NA
d_gene: NA
v_gene: TRBV2
j_gene: TRBJ1-1
CDR3nt: TGTGCCAGCAGTGAAGACAGCGGAAACACTGAAGCTTTCTTT
CDR3aa: CASSEDSGNTEAFF

abundance: many
d_gene: NA
v_gene: TRBV5-1
j_gene: TRBJ2-5
CDR3nt: TGCGCCAGCAGCCCGCAGGCAGGGCGAGAGACCCAGTACTTC
CDR3aa: CASSPQAGRETQYF

abundance: many
d_gene: TRBD1
v_gene: TRBV5-1
j_gene: TRBJ2-7
CDR3nt: TGCGCCAGCAGCCCTATCGACAGGGGTTCCTACGAGCAGTACTTC
CDR3aa: CASSPIDRGSYEQYF

abundance: many
d_gene: NA
v_gene: TRBV5-1
j_gene: TRBJ2-1
CDR3nt: TGCGCCAGCAGCTTGGAGGACAGCCCCTACAATGAGCAGTTCTTC
CDR3aa: CASSLEDSPYNEQFF

abundance: many
d_gene: NA
v_gene: TRBV7-9
j_gene: TRBJ2-7
CDR3nt: TGTGCCAGCAGCTTATCCCCCTGGAACGAGCAGTACTTC
CDR3aa: CASSLSPWNEQYF

abundance: NA
d_gene: NA
v_gene: TRBV10-2
j_gene: TRBJ2-1
CDR3nt: TGCGCCAGCAGTCCCGGGACTCCCTCCTACAATGAGCAGTTCTTC
CDR3aa: CASSPGTPSYNEQFF

abundance: few
d_gene: NA
v_gene: TRBV3-1
j_gene: TRBJ1-6
CDR3nt: TGTGCCAGCCACGGGACGGATTATAATTCACCCCTCCACTTT
CDR3aa: CASHGTDYNSPLHF

abundance: many
d_gene: NA
v_gene: TRBV20-1
j_gene: TRBJ1-6
CDR3nt: TGCAGTGCTAGAGATCTCAGGGGCCAGTCACCCCTCCACTTT
CDR3aa: CSARDLRGQSPLHF

abundance: many
d_gene: TRBD2
v_gene: TRBV20-1
j_gene: TRBJ2-3
CDR3nt: TGCAGTGCCAGCCGGCCTAGCGGCAACACAGATACGCAGTATTTT
CDR3aa: CSASRPSGNTDTQYF

abundance: once
d_gene: TRBD2
v_gene: TRBV20-1
j_gene: TRBJ2-3
CDR3nt: TGCAGTGCTAGAGGGCCGAGCGGGGGACCTAGCACAGATACGCAGTATTTT
CDR3aa: CSARGPSGGPSTDTQYF

abundance: many
d_gene: TRBD1
v_gene: TRBV20-1
j_gene: TRBJ2-7
CDR3nt: TGCAGTGCTAGCCTTCCAGGACAGGGGGCCGACGAGCAGTACTTC
CDR3aa: CSASLPGQGADEQYF

abundance: NA
d_gene: NA
v_gene: TRBV12-3/TRBV12-4
j_gene: TRBJ2-3
CDR3nt: TGTGCCAGCAGTGCAGGGGTCTCGTCTAGCACAGATACGCAGTATTTT
CDR3aa: CASSAGVSSSTDTQYF

abundance: NA
d_gene: NA
v_gene: TRBV7-6
j_gene: TRBJ2-5
CDR3nt: TGTGCCAGCAACTTAGTACACACCCAAGAGACCCAGTACTTC
CDR3aa: CASNLVHTQETQYF

abundance: many
d_gene: NA
v_gene: TRBV7-9
j_gene: TRBJ2-1
CDR3nt: TGTGCCAGCAGCGCTGGCGCCTACAATGAGCAGTTCTTC
CDR3aa: CASSAGAYNEQFF

abundance: few
d_gene: NA
v_gene: TRBV5-6
j_gene: TRBJ1-1
CDR3nt: TGTGCCAGCAGCTTGGAGGCAGGCTCAGGGGTCCGGAATGAAGCTTTCTTT
CDR3aa: CASSLEAGSGVRNEAFF

abundance: many
d_gene: TRBD1
v_gene: TRBV10-3
j_gene: TRBJ2-2
CDR3nt: TGTGCCATCAGTGATCCGGGACAGGGTGCCGGGGAGCTGTTTTTT
CDR3aa: CAISDPGQGAGELFF

abundance: few
d_gene: TRBD2
v_gene: TRBV11-2
j_gene: TRBJ2-2
CDR3nt: TGTGCCAGCAGCGTGTTTTCCGGGACTAGCGTTAACACCGGGGAGCTGTTTTTT
CDR3aa: CASSVFSGTSVNTGELFF

abundance: many
d_gene: TRBD2
v_gene: TRBV12-3/TRBV12-4
j_gene: TRBJ2-2
CDR3nt: TGTGCCAGCAGCCGACTAGCGGGGGCCATCACCGGGGAGCTGTTTTTT
CDR3aa: CASSRLAGAITGELFF

abundance: many
d_gene: NA
v_gene: TRBV12-3/TRBV12-4
j_gene: TRBJ2-2
CDR3nt: TGTGCCAGCAGTCGGGGAAACGGGGAGCTGTTTTTT
CDR3aa: CASSRGNGELFF

abundance: many
d_gene: NA
v_gene: TRBV5-6
j_gene: TRBJ2-1
CDR3nt: TGTGCCAGCAGCCGGACGGAGTCGGACAATGAGCAGTTCTTC
CDR3aa: CASSRTESDNEQFF

abundance: many
d_gene: NA
v_gene: TRBV2
j_gene: TRBJ1-1
CDR3nt: TGTGCCAGCACAGCGGCCCGGGGGACTGAAGCTTTCTTT
CDR3aa: CASTAARGTEAFF

abundance: many
d_gene: TRBD2
v_gene: TRBV20-1
j_gene: TRBJ2-5
CDR3nt: TGCAGTGCTGACGGACTAGCGGGGGCTGAGACCCAGTACTTC
CDR3aa: CSADGLAGAETQYF